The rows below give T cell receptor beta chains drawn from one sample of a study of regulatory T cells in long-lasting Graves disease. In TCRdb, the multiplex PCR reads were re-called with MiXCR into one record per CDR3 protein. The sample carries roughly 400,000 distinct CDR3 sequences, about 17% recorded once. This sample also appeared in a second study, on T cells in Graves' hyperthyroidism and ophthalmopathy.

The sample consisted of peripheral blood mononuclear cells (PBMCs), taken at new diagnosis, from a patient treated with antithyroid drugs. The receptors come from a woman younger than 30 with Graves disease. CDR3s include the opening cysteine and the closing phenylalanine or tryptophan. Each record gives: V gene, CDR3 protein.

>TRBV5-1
CASSHQGQSSTDTQYF
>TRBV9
CASSPGGLLGETQYF
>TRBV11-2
CASRPIAGIYNEQFF
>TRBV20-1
CSAELPGQGEGYTF
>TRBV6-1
CASKRYNSPLHF
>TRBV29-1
CSVDAGYDTQYF
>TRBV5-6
CASSLAGDTEAFF
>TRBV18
CASSASRSASSGGNQPQHF
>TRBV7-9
CASSPSGSTDTQYF
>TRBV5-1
CASRLDNEQFF
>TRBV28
CATQMEGQAFF
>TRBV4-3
CASTMQGVTDTQYF
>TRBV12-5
CASGPDLGPYGYTF
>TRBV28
CASSSTYGYTF
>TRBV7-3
CASSTRAADTQYF
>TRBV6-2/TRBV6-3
CASSYLWGWAHEQFF
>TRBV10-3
CAITAAGAVNEQFF
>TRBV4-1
CASNAPGLTDTQYF
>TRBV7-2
CASSTRTPVTGELFF
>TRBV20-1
CSASSSWGDGYTF
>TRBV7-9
CASSSGSFSGANVLTF
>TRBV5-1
CASSLEGPVNTETFF
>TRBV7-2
CASSPDEGEQYF
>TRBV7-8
CASSLKRVTSTDTQYF
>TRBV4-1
CASSQSGGPGYYEQYF
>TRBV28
CASRETENYGYTF
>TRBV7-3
CASSAVLAGEQYF
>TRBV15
CATSRDRPGQGGTEAFF
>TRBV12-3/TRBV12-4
CASSPSGVRPNQPQHF
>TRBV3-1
CASSQGTGVGYTF
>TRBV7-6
CASRPTSGRSYNEQFF
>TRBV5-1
CASSFGQLQETQYF
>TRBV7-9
CASSLESFGTRGLEPQHF
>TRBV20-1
CSARGGADGYTF
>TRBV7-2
CASSLTSAEQFF
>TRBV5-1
CASNLDSSYEQYF
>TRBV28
CASSLFRGSTEAFF
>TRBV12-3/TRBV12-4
CASSAYWVESSYEQYF
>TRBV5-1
CASSLAQLAGTTDTQYF
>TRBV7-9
CASSLSLSGLPYEQYF
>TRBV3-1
CASSQEGRYYEQYF
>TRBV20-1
CSATTGVLYGYTF
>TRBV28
CASRGLAGGSSYEQYF
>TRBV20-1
CSARVSPGLPNRDTQYF